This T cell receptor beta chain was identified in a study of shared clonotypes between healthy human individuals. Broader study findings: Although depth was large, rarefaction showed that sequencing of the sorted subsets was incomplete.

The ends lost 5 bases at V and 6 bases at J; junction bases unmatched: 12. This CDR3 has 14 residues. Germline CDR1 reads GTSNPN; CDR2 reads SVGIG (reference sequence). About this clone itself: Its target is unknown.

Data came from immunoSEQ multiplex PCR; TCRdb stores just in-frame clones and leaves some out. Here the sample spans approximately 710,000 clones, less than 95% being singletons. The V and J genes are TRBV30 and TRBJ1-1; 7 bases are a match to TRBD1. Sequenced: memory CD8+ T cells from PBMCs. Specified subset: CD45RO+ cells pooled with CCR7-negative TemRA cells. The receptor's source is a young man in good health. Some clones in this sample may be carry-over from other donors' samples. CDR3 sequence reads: CAWGGDRVYAEAFF. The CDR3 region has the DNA TGTGCCTGGGGCGGTGACAGGGTGTATGCTGAAGCTTTCTTT.